This T cell receptor (beta chain) was sequenced for a study of blood T cell repertoires in COVID-19 (TCRdb year 2020). A note on the overall study: The collaborator samples originated in the United States, Italy and Spain and spanned the acute and convalescent phases of COVID-19. The prospective study material was composed of cDNA or gDNA derived from T cells, B-cell-depleted T cells, or PBMCs. The dataset comprised deeply sampled blood TCRbeta repertoires from subjects exposed to, actively infected with, or recovered from COVID-19. The repertoires were released in a freely available public database intended as a resource for research on the immune response to SARS-CoV-2. The samples were drawn from two sources: the first 160 participants of the ongoing ImmuneRACE study, and fewer than 1,500 subjects contributed by 6 global collaborators. Nearly every sample came with metadata listing a de-identified subject ID, COVID-19 status, age in years and sex. Where available, HLA class I and class II types were taken from metadata supplied by the sample provider and were not determined by assay-based typing.

The investigation overall reported the following: Clinical and demographic metadata were provided uncurated, with the amount varying by source and participant.

Its CDR3 holds 13 amino acids, cysteine through phenylalanine. The sequence is cut down to CDR3 DNA, 39 bases in frame from base 1. V is shortened by 3 bases, J by 11 bases, and the region joining them spans 16 bases. CDR1 and CDR2 were assigned from the germline V gene (reference sequence) as LNHNV and YYDKDF. Remarks on this clone: Its target antigen remains unknown. Base qualities are not at hand, and no much larger clone is one base apart.

TCRbeta CDR3 regions were amplified from genomic DNA by means of the immunoSEQ Assay, a bias-controlled multiplex PCR. Per the original workflow: Within the assay, amplification of reference gene primers was used to estimate how many nucleated cells each sample contained. To quantify the absolute abundance of each unique TCRbeta CDR3 rearrangement, sequence reads were collapsed and filtered. For each sample, productive Simpson clonality was calculated by taking the square root of Simpson's diversity index across productive rearrangements. TCRdb limited this immuneACCESS table to in-frame rearrangements with V and J called. A share of clones is missing; checked studies link under half to unresolved V genes, and the rest is unexplained. The V and J calls and clone size were taken over from that table, and D and trimming were inferred from the DNA. Recorded for this sample are about 200,000 clones; 86% of them occurred a single time. Of the sample, 5% to 7% is held by the ten largest clones.

Participants in the prospective study were aged about 18 to 95 years, lived in 20 to 30 United States geographic areas, and enrolled through a virtual design. In the prospective study, cohorts were assigned on the basis of participant-reported clinical history obtained from a screening survey and a study questionnaire. In the prospective study, mobile phlebotomists collected whole blood, serum and a nasopharyngeal or oropharyngeal swab from each participant. Participants in the prospective study had the option to provide additional blood draws and questionnaires over a roughly two-month period. Prospective study blood samples were shipped either frozen or at room temperature before DNA extraction.

This chain is built from TRBV15 and TRBJ1-1; 6 matching bases give a weak D call of TRBD1. The sample comprised PBMCs or T cells enriched from blood (not recorded which). This clonotype was obtained from a man aged 40-49 years with acute COVID-19. CDR3 region: CATSRLRGGQAFF. The DNA sequence reads TGTGCCACCAGCAGGCTCCGGGGGGGGCAGGCTTTCTTT.